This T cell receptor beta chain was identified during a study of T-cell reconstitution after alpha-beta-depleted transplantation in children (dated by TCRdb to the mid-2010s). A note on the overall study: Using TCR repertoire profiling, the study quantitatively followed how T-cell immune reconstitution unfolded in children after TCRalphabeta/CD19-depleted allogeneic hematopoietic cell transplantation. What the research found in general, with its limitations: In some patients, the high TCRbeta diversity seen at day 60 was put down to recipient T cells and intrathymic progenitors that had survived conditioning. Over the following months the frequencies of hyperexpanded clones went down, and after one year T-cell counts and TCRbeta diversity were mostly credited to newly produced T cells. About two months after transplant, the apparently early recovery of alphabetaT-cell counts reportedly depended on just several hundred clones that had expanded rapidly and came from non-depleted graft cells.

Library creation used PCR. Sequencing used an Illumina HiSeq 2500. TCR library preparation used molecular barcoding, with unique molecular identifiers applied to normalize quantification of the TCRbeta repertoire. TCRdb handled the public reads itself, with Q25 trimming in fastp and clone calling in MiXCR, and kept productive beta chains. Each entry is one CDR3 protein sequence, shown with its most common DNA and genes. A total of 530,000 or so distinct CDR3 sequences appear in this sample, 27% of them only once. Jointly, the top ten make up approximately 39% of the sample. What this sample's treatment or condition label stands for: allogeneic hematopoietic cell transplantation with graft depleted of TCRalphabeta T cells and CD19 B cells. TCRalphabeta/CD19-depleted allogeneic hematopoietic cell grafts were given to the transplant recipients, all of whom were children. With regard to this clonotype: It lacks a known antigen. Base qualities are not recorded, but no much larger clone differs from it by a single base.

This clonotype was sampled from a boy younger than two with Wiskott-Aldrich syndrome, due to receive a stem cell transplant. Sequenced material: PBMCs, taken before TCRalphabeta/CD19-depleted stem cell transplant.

CDR3 protein: CASSPGPSGSWSYNEQFF. In nucleotides, the sequence is TGTGCCAGCAGCCCCGGGCCCAGCGGGAGTTGGTCCTACAATGAGCAGTTCTTC. This receptor chain uses TRBV4-2 and TRBJ2-1; a stretch of 8 junction bases matches TRBD2. The CDR3 contains 18 residues, cysteine and phenylalanine counted. The CDR3 DNA has 54 bases and is translated from base 1. The germline V gene specifies LGHNA as CDR1 and YNFKEQ as CDR2. The V end gives up 4 bases and the J end 1 base, leaving 12 bases in the junction not matched to a gene.